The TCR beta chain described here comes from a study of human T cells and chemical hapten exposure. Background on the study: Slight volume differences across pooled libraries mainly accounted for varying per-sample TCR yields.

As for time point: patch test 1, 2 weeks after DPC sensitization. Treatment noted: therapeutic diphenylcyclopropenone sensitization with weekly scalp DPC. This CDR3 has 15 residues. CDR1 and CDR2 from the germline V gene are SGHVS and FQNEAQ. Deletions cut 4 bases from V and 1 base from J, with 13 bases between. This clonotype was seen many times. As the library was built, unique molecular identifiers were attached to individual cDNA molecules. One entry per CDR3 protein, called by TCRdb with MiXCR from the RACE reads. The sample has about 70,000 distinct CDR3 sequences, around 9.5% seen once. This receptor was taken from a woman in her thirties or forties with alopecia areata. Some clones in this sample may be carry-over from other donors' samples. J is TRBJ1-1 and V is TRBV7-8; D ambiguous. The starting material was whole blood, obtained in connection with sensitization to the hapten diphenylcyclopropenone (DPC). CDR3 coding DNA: TGTGCCAGCAGCTGGGGTCGGGTCGAGAACACTGAAGCTTTCTTT. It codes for CASSWGRVENTEAFF.